This T cell receptor beta chain was recovered during a study of chemoradiotherapy in HPV16-positive cancers. Points from the study as a whole: Candidate HPV-specific clones and E7-related TCR motifs grew in tumor during treatment. For HPV16-positive patients, expanding HPV-responsive T cells associated with longer recurrence-free survival.

The CDR3 loop spans 18 amino acids. Repeated repertoire sampling spanned the course of chemoradiotherapy. This clone was seen a single time. Its antigen remains unidentified. Repertoires were generated with immunoSEQ multiplex PCR, while TCRdb's copy carries only in-frame clones and drops some. The table has about 9,500 clones, 70% to 80% seen once. The sample was taken from a patient who underwent chemoradiotherapy. The sequence was obtained from a human donor with HPV-associated anogenital cancer. This chain uses TRBV12-2 with TRBJ1-5. TRBV12-2 counts as a pseudogene. The CDR3 sequence: CASRLSSFRGACNQPQHF. CDR3 in DNA: TGTGCAAGTCGCTTATCCTCTTTTAGGGGGGCTTGCAATCAGCCCCAGCATTTT.